Listed below are T cell receptor beta chains from one sample, sequenced in a study of OX40 agonist ivuxolimab in advanced cancers. Measured with immunoSEQ multiplex PCR; TCRdb has only the in-frame clones, and not every one. Seen here are 20,000 to 25,000 clones, 86% observed once, and the top ten hold 20% to 25%. The specimen comprised CD4+ or CD8+ T cells sorted from blood, sampled in a trial of the OX40 agonist ivuxolimab. All receptors derive from an adult with an advanced solid tumor such as melanoma, head and neck, liver or kidney cancer. CDR3s leave out the opening cysteine and the closing phenylalanine or tryptophan.

v_call,j_call,cdr3_length,cdr3_aa
TRBV7-2,TRBJ2-7,15,ASSLSSAAPGAGEQY
TRBV11-3,TRBJ2-3,11,ASSPFNTDTQY
TRBV5-1,TRBJ2-5,12,ASSYWTTQETQY
TRBV28,TRBJ1-6,13,ASSLWGRYNSPLH
TRBV28,TRBJ1-5,10,ASSGGAQPQH
TRBV11-3,TRBJ1-4,13,ASSLTGSTNEKLF
TRBV15,TRBJ1-6,16,ATSRDSNSGTGVLPLH
TRBV28,TRBJ2-1,13,ATYTYRVQDNEQF
TRBV28,TRBJ2-7,10,ASSFSADEQY
TRBV28,TRBJ2-7,14,ASSEVGGAPSYEQY
TRBV28,TRBJ2-7,11,ASRWDRGPEQY
TRBV7-9,TRBJ2-1,11,ASSLATGNEQF
TRBV28,TRBJ2-7,12,ASSLTGETYEQY
TRBV1,TRBJ2-4,15,TSSQGAGRCPKNIQY
TRBV18,TRBJ1-2,12,ASSPGQGLYGYT
TRBV6-1,TRBJ1-4,13,ASRGSGGGDEKLF
TRBV11-2,TRBJ1-1,14,ASSSPPSPGNTEAF
TRBV4-1,TRBJ2-7,12,ASSQGDRGWEQY
TRBV13,TRBJ2-7,12,ASSLLAGVGEQY
TRBV2,TRBJ2-7,13,ASTGRGRYSYEQY
TRBV27,TRBJ2-7,14,ASRVGVLAGPYEQY
TRBV9,TRBJ1-1,14,ASSNSLQGGDTEAF
TRBV28,TRBJ1-2,13,ASSPTGTPNYGYT
TRBV19,TRBJ1-6,8,ASGFSPLH
TRBV6-6,TRBJ1-2,11,ASRGIPGDGYT
TRBV29-1,TRBJ1-5,11,SVGEGIRQPQH
TRBV10-3,TRBJ1-1,12,AITVGPPNTEAF
TRBV7-3,TRBJ2-3,12,ASSPFGTTDTQY
TRBV21-1,TRBJ2-2,15,ASSKGKWDRNTGELF
TRBV7-2,TRBJ2-1,14,ASSSQLAGSRNEQF
TRBV4-1,TRBJ2-7,17,ASSQEGPLGTGAHYEQY
TRBV14,TRBJ1-6,10,ASSPSTRALH
TRBV9,TRBJ1-4,14,ASSSTSRDGGEKLF
TRBV27,TRBJ2-7,15,ASSSHLQFQSIYEQY
TRBV29-1,TRBJ2-1,13,SVGLTGSSYNEQF
TRBV30,TRBJ2-3,14,AWRLGLAGGVDTQY
TRBV28,TRBJ2-7,12,ASSLPRSSYEQY
TRBV4-2,TRBJ2-1,14,ASSQEGLAVWDEQF
TRBV11-2,TRBJ2-7,10,ASTIVGYEQY
TRBV23-1,TRBJ2-5,11,ASSHGQGKTQY
TRBV2,TRBJ2-3,13,ATQDSYGRSDTQY
TRBV14,TRBJ1-2,12,ASSQDRGGGGYT
TRBV21-1,TRBJ2-7,11,ASSPQTEYEQY
TRBV7-9,TRBJ2-1,15,ASSLRPSGGENNEQF
TRBV7-9,TRBJ2-7,11,ASSPTDIYEQY
TRBV19,TRBJ1-5,16,ASSIEAATGYSNQPQH
TRBV20-1,TRBJ1-2,8,SARNYGYT
TRBV5-1,TRBJ1-1,13,ASSSLGQGYTEAF
TRBV10-1,TRBJ2-1,13,ASSLDRGLYNEQF